The next 30 T cell receptor beta chains were all read from a single sample in a study of a mutant IDH1 vaccine in newly diagnosed glioma. Repertoires were generated with immunoSEQ multiplex PCR, while TCRdb's copy carries only in-frame clones and drops some. Of approximately 50,000 clones in the sample, roughly nine tenths were seen once. These TCRs' antigens remain unknown. Time point indicated: week 35, safety follow-up. Mutant IDH1 20-mer peptide, at 300 ug, made up each vaccine dose, with topical imiquimod. The sample was PBMCs, taken from a glioma patient whose treatment included an IDH1 peptide vaccine. These receptor sequences come from a middle-aged man with glioma.

This clone rates as medium-sized. V usage is TRBV10-3 and J usage is TRBJ2-3; 9 nucleotides line up with TRBD2. This CDR3 region has 16 residues. The germline V gene encodes CDR1 ENHRY and CDR2 SYGVKD. Trimming cost V 3 bases and J 5 bases; bases outside gene matches: 9. The CDR3 is CAISDVAGVRVDTQYF. The CDR3 DNA follows: TGTGCCATCAGTGATGTAGCGGGAGTTAGAGTAGATACGCAGTATTTT.

V usage is TRBV6-5 and J usage is TRBJ2-1; 10 nucleotides agree with TRBD1. Germline-derived CDR1 and CDR2 are MNHEY and SVGAGI. After removal of 5 bases from V and 7 bases from J, the junction contained 5 bases not matched to a gene. The CDR3 is 14 residues long. CDR3 protein: CASSTRDRGNEQFF. The CDR3 coding sequence is TGTGCCAGCAGTACCCGGGACAGGGGTAATGAGCAGTTCTTC.

V is TRBV14 and J is TRBJ2-2, with D maybe TRBD2 (5 bases). The germline V and J ends were trimmed by 4 bases and 2 bases, with 20 bases remaining between them. The CDR3 covers 18 residues. CDR1 is SGHDN and CDR2 is FVKESK in the germline V gene. CDR3 protein: CASSRRAPTIPNTGELFF. Written as DNA, the CDR3 is TGTGCCAGCAGCCGCAGAGCTCCGACTATACCTAACACCGGGGAGCTGTTTTTT.

The chain employs TRBV25-1 and TRBJ1-2, with 7 positions matching TRBD1. Trimming cost V 4 bases and J 3 bases; bases outside gene matches: 11. Germline values: CDR1 MGHDK, CDR2 SYGVNS. The CDR3 length is 16 residues. The CDR3 DNA reads TGTGCCAGCAGTGGCCCAGGGGGGGCGTTTTACTATGGCTACACCTTC. Protein: CASSGPGGAFYYGYTF.

The chain joins TRBV2 to TRBJ2-3; 13 bases fit TRBD2. The CDR3 is 18 residues long. Germline V gene lookup returns CDR1 SNHLY and CDR2 FYNNEI. The ends lost 4 bases at V and 1 base at J; junction bases unmatched: 8. CDR3 bases: TGTGCCAGCAGTGGGACTAGCGGGAGTTGGGGTGGCACAGATACGCAGTATTTT. As protein: CASSGTSGSWGGTDTQYF.

The CDR3, as DNA: TGCGCCAGCAGCCATCTAGGACGGAATGAAGCTTTCTTT. This gives the protein CASSHLGRNEAFF. V and J are TRBV4-1 and TRBJ1-1; no definite D call. Per the germline V gene, CDR1 is MGHRA and CDR2 is YSYEKL. This CDR3 has 13 amino acids. Trimming stripped 3 bases from V and 7 bases from J, with 12 bases between.

The chain is built from TRBV7-3 and TRBJ2-7, with D possibly being TRBD1 (6 bases). CDR3 length equals 13 residues. Germline values: CDR1 SGHTA, CDR2 FQGTGA. V lost 5 bases, J lost 5 bases, and 13 bases lay in between. CDR3 loop: CASSIQGGNEQYF. The CDR3 region has the DNA TGTGCCAGCAGCATACAGGGTGGGAACGAGCAGTACTTC.

This sequence joins TRBV2 and TRBJ1-2, with 7 bases identical to TRBD1. The V segment lost 9 bases and the J segment 0 bases; nucleotides outside the gene matches: 4. The V gene's germline CDR1 is SNHLY and CDR2 FYNNEI. The CDR3 sequence is 13 residues long. The CDR3 DNA reads as TGTGCCAGTGAGACAGGGCCTAACTATGGCTACACCTTC. Its translation: CASETGPNYGYTF.

V and J are TRBV7-9 and TRBJ2-4; D is possibly TRBD1 (6 bases). Germline V lookup: CDR1 SEHNR, CDR2 FQNEAQ (reference sequence). Trimming cost V 5 bases and J 9 bases, with 20 bases left between them. The CDR3 extends over 15 amino acids. The CDR3 DNA follows: TGTGCCAGCAGCGGCAGGGGTGGTGTGTCGACCATTCAGTACTTC. The encoded protein is CASSGRGGVSTIQYF.

This clone has a single count. The chain employs TRBV9 and TRBJ2-7; 8 bases align to TRBD1. Germline V gene data show CDR1 as SGDLS and CDR2 as YYNGEE. The J segment lost 3 bases and the V segment lost 3 bases, leaving 8 bases of the junction unmatched. The CDR3 covers 15 residues. This CDR3 reads CASSARPGQDYEQYF. CDR3 coding DNA: TGTGCCAGCAGCGCTCGACCGGGACAGGACTACGAGCAGTACTTC. Combining the CDR3 with reference TRBV9 and TRBJ2-7 gives the whole variable domain DSGVTQTPKHLITATGQRVTLRCSPRSGDLSVYWYQQSLDQGLQFLIQYYNGEERAKGNILERFSAQQFPDLHSELNLSSLELGDSALYFCASSARPGQDYEQYFGPGTRLTVT.

The gene calls are TRBV29-1 and TRBJ2-4; 11 bases are shared with TRBD1. From germline, CDR1 is SQVTM and CDR2 ANQGSEA. V shed 6 bases and J 6 bases; nucleotides not matched to a gene: 4. The CDR3 loop spans 13 amino acids. CDR3 protein: CSVDRGLGNIQYF. The CDR3 region has the DNA TGCAGCGTGGACAGGGGGCTCGGAAACATTCAGTACTTC.

This clone was picked up a small number of times. This sequence joins TRBV5-1 and TRBJ1-5, with 9 bases identical to TRBD1. Losses at the gene ends were 4 bases for V and 6 bases for J; bases not matched to a gene: 8. Germline values: CDR1 SGHRS, CDR2 YFSETQ. The CDR3 totals 15 residues. In DNA form, the CDR3 reads TGCGCCAGCAGCCCTGACGGACAGGGGACTCAGCCCCAGCATTTT. Residues: CASSPDGQGTQPQHF. The complete variable domain, with remaining parts taken from reference TRBV5-1 and TRBJ1-5, reads KAGVTQTPRYLIKTRGQQVTLSCSPISGHRSVSWYQQTPGQGLQFLFEYFSETQRNKGNFPGRFSGRQFSNSRSEMNVSTLELGDSALYLCASSPDGQGTQPQHFGDGTRLSIL.

This chain connects TRBV6-1 to TRBJ2-7; D could derive from TRBD1 or TRBD2 (5 bases each). The V end was cut by 3 bases, the J end by 2 bases, with 11 bases between. This CDR3 is 14 amino acids long. CDR1 is MNHNS and CDR2 is SASEGT in the germline V gene. This CDR3 is CASSEGDGTYEQYF. In DNA form, the CDR3 reads TGTGCCAGCAGTGAGGGGGACGGGACCTACGAGCAGTACTTC.

This sequence joins TRBV19 and TRBJ2-7; 14 nucleotides line up with TRBD2. The CDR3 sequence is 17 residues long. Germline trimming cut 8 bases from V and 2 bases from J; bases unmatched to any gene: 11. Germline values: CDR1 LNHDA, CDR2 SQIVND (reference sequence). The chain's CDR3 is CASGAGTSGSGAYEQYF. In DNA, the CDR3 is TGTGCCAGTGGAGCCGGGACTAGCGGGAGCGGGGCCTACGAGCAGTACTTC.

This chain connects TRBV7-6 to TRBJ2-5; no definite D call. V shed 5 bases and J shed 0 bases, with 4 bases lying between them. The V gene's germline CDR1 is SGHVS and CDR2 FNYEAQ. This CDR3 is built from 12 residues. The CDR3 spells CASSRYQETQYF. CDR3 DNA sequence: TGTGCCAGCAGCAGGTACCAAGAGACCCAGTACTTC.

J is TRBJ2-1 and V is TRBV4-2; 8 positions agree with TRBD2. Per the germline V gene, CDR1 is LGHNA and CDR2 is YNFKEQ. The CDR3 has 16 amino acids. J gave up 4 bases and V 6 bases, and 11 bases lay outside the gene matches. The CDR3 coding sequence is TGTGCCAGCAGTCAGCGTAGCGGGAAGGATTACAATGAGCAGTTCTTC. Translation gives CASSQRSGKDYNEQFF.

The chain joins TRBV5-6 to TRBJ1-2, with 9 nucleotides matching TRBD1. Germline assignment: CDR1 SGHDT and CDR2 YYEEEE. This CDR3 has 15 amino acids. Trimming cost V 4 bases and J 4 bases; bases outside gene matches: 8. CDR3 amino acids: CASSGRQGVGYGYTF. Written as DNA, the CDR3 is TGTGCCAGCAGCGGACGACAGGGGGTGGGCTATGGCTACACCTTC.

The chain employs TRBV2 and TRBJ2-7; D is perhaps TRBD1 (6 bases). The V end was cut by 8 bases, the J end by 4 bases, with 18 bases between. The CDR3 sequence is 14 residues long. Germline V gene lookup returns CDR1 SNHLY and CDR2 FYNNEI. DNA for the CDR3: TGTGCCAGCCAGTCGAACAGGGCCGCGTACGAGCAGTACTTC. Translating gives CASQSNRAAYEQYF.

V gene TRBV5-1 combines with J gene TRBJ2-3; 7 positions match TRBD2. Unmatched junction bases numbered 3, after V lost 0 bases and J lost 5 bases. Germline V lookup: CDR1 SGHRS, CDR2 YFSETQ. This CDR3 region has 14 residues. The CDR3 coding sequence is TGCGCCAGCAGCTTGGGAGGGGAGGGAGATACGCAGTATTTT. Its translation is CASSLGGEGDTQYF.

The chain joins TRBV19 to TRBJ1-1, with D possibly being TRBD1 (5 bases). The CDR3 has 14 residues. Germline CDR1 and CDR2: LNHDA and SQIVND (reference sequence). V lost 7 bases and J lost 6, with 18 bases in between. The CDR3 protein is CASNPGRVRAEAFF. As DNA, the CDR3 is TGTGCCAGTAACCCAGGACGTGTCAGGGCTGAAGCTTTCTTT.

V gene TRBV5-1 combines with J gene TRBJ2-2; TRBD1 agrees at 9 bases. After removal of 0 bases from V and 6 bases from J, the junction contained 6 bases not matched to a gene. The CDR3 runs 16 residues. Germline CDR1 is SGHRS and CDR2 is YFSETQ. For the CDR3, the DNA is TGCGCCAGCAGCTTGGCTGGGACAGGGACGCCCGGGGAGCTGTTTTTT. Amino acids: CASSLAGTGTPGELFF.

The chain recombines TRBV4-3 with TRBJ2-7, with D possibly TRBD2 on 5 matching bases. Germline assignment: CDR1 LGHNA and CDR2 YSLEER. Trimming cost V 4 bases and J 3 bases, with 19 bases left between them. The CDR3 length is 16 residues. CDR3 bases: TGCGCCAGCAGCCTCCTGTTTGGACTGACGCTCTACGAGCAGTACTTC. It is translated as CASSLLFGLTLYEQYF.

CDR3 bases: TGCAGTGCTCCCACTATTGGGGGAGCTTTCTTT. Residues: CSAPTIGGAFF. V and J are TRBV20-1 and TRBJ1-1; D might be TRBD1 (5 bases). CDR3 length: 11 residues. Germline V lookup: CDR1 DFQATT, CDR2 SNEGSKA (reference sequence). Between the trimmed V and J ends, which lost 5 bases and 10 bases, there was a span of 14 bases.

Here the CDR3 DNA reads TGTGCCAGCAGCGGGGCGACTAGACAGGGGGACGAGCAGTACTTC. It codes for CASSGATRQGDEQYF. This chain links TRBV9 with TRBJ2-7, with 9 bases matching TRBD1. J gave up 5 bases and V 3 bases, and 9 bases lay outside the gene matches. The CDR3 runs to 15 residues. Germline V gene sequence: CDR1 SGDLS, CDR2 YYNGEE.

This clone was recorded a few times. Here the CDR3 reads CASRRSSGANVLTF. CDR3 in DNA: TGTGCCAGCAGGCGCAGCTCTGGGGCCAACGTCCTGACTTTC. The rearrangement links TRBV7-9 to TRBJ2-6; D is unclear. Trimming removed 6 bases from V and 0 bases from J, with 6 bases in between. Germline V gene lookup returns CDR1 SEHNR and CDR2 FQNEAQ (reference sequence). The CDR3 sequence is 14 residues long.

This CDR3 is CASSLRGYGANYGYTF. The CDR3 region has the DNA TGTGCCAGCAGTTTGAGGGGTTATGGGGCTAACTATGGCTACACCTTC. The rearrangement links TRBV27 to TRBJ1-2; tentatively, D is TRBD1 (5 bases). In germline, CDR1 is MNHEY, CDR2 SMNVEV (reference sequence). CDR3 length: 16 amino acids. The ends were cut back, 3 bases at V and 0 bases at J, with 14 bases in the middle.

The rearrangement joins TRBV10-3 to TRBJ2-1; the match to TRBD2 covers 12 bases. Germline V gives CDR1 ENHRY, CDR2 SYGVKD. The V segment lost 6 bases and the J segment 9 bases; nucleotides outside the gene matches: 9. The length of the CDR3 is 15 residues. CDR3 nucleotides: TGTGCCATCAGGCCTCTAGCGGGAGGGCCGGTTGAGCAGTTCTTC. This codes for CAIRPLAGGPVEQFF.

Comments on this clone: One junction end disagrees with the germline gene, perhaps due to a read error. This sequence joins TRBV7-2 and TRBJ2-7; 7 bases agree with TRBD1. CDR1 SGHTA and CDR2 FQGNSA come from the germline V gene. CDR3 length equals 11 residues. This chain's CDR3 is CASSLVGDRVF. DNA for the CDR3: TGTGCCAGCAGCTTAGTTGGGGACAGAGTATTC.

This chain connects TRBV14 to TRBJ2-6, with D hard to call. The CDR3 length is 15 residues. Germline CDR1 and CDR2: SGHDN and FVKESK. The germline V and J ends were trimmed by 0 bases and 4 bases, with 7 bases remaining between them. In DNA, the CDR3 is TGTGCCAGCAGCCAAGACAAGGCGGGGGCCAACGTCCTGACTTTC. As protein: CASSQDKAGANVLTF.

This clone has only a few counts. The chain has TRBV5-1 and TRBJ2-7, with D tentatively TRBD1 (6 bases). The CDR3 has 14 residues. In germline, CDR1 is SGHRS, CDR2 YFSETQ. Trimming took 5 bases from V and 5 from J, leaving 17 bases between them. CDR3 amino acids: CASRLLGGRDEQYF. DNA of the CDR3: TGCGCCAGCAGACTACTAGGGGGAAGGGACGAGCAGTACTTC.